This TCR beta chain was identified in a study of regulatory T cells in long-lasting Graves disease. Points from the study as a whole: The study found TRBV28, TRBJ1-2 and TRBJ2-5 favored in persistent disease.

Building the TCR beta libraries relied on iRepertoire HTBI primers, and CDR3 regions underwent Arm-PCR. Original methodology: Across samples, 50 to 75 TRBV and some 14 TRBJ segments were found. Via MiXCR, TCRdb re-called the multiplex PCR reads, giving one row per CDR3 protein. The V and J calls were not made by the authors but by TCRdb's processing. Among hundreds of thousands of distinct CDR3 sequences listed, over 15% were seen once. CDR3 size: 14 residues. Trimming took 5 bases from V and 5 from J, leaving 18 bases between them. The germline CDR1 and CDR2 sequences are DFQATT and SNEGSKA (reference sequence). The time point denotes: newly diagnosed GD, antithyroid drugs for less than 3 months. PBMC RNA served as the TCR library source. To note about this clonotype: Its antigen is not identified. It may be a read error: a sequence one base away is much more abundant.

In addition, the sample was reused for a study of T cells in Graves' hyperthyroidism and ophthalmopathy.

The sample was peripheral blood mononuclear cells (PBMCs), taken at new diagnosis, from a patient treated with antithyroid drugs. The chain employs TRBV20-1 and TRBJ1-1, with a tentative D call TRBD1 (5 bases). This sequence was found in a man aged 35 to 55 with Graves disease. CDR3 DNA: TGCAGTGCTGGGGAAGGAGGGGTTAGGACTGAAGCTTTCTTT. Its protein is CSAGEGGVRTEAFF.